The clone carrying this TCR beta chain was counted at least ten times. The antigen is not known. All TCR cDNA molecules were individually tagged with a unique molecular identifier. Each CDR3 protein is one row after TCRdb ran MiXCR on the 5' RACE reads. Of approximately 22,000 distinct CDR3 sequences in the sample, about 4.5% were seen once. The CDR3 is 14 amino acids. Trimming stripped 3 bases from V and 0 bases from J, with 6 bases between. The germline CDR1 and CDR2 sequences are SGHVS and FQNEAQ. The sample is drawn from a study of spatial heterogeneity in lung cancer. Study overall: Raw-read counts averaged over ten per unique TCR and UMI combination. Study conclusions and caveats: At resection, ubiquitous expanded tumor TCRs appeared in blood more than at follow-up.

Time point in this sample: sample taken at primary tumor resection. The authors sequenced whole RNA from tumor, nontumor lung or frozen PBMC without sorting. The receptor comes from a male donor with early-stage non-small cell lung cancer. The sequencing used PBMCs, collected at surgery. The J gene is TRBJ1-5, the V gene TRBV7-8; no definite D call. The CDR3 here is CASSFLYSNQPQHF. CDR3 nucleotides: TGTGCCAGCAGCTTCCTGTATAGCAATCAGCCCCAGCATTTT.